This T cell receptor (beta chain) was identified in a study of metastatic and nonmetastatic thyroid tumors. Not a single patient had been given any form of treatment at any point before undergoing thyroid surgery. There are a few counts of this clone. One end of the junction is discordant with germline, which a read error may explain. TCRdb re-called the PCR reads with MiXCR. This table has tens of thousands of clones, 24% appearing once. The length of the CDR3 is 13 residues. Germline CDR1 and CDR2: KGHDR and SFDVKD. The sequenced material came from blood. This clonotype was obtained from a male donor with papillary thyroid cancer or a benign thyroid nodule (not recorded which). Some clones in this sample may be carry-over from other donors' samples. The chain couples TRBV24-1 to TRBJ2-1; possibly TRBD1 for D (5 bases). The CDR3: CATSDPGPNEHFF. The CDR3 nucleotides read TGTGCCACCAGTGACCCAGGGCCTAATGAGCATTTCTTC.